This TCR beta chain was sequenced during a study of PD-1 blockade in classical Hodgkin lymphoma. Study-wide results and caveats: According to reports, newly diagnosed patients had lower baseline TCR diversity than healthy donors, and relapsed/refractory patients had lower baseline TCR diversity still. There was a significant rise in CD4+ TCR diversity by C4D1, with no such rise for CD8+. Partial responders and progressors had significantly lower baseline TCR diversity.

CDR1 is SGHTA and CDR2 is FQGTGA in the germline V gene. V lost 5 bases and J lost 3; bases outside the gene matches: 8. There are 15 residues in the CDR3. Profiling relied on immunoSEQ multiplex PCR, and the TCRdb table lists in-frame clones only, not all of them. The sample records around 21,000 clones, more than 80% being singletons. A word on this clone: As yet, its antigen is unknown.

Time point described: cycle 4 day 1 (C4D1), after less than 7 weeks of nivolumab. In every patient, relapse followed autologous stem cell transplantation, while exposure to brentuximab vedotin differed. PBMCs, once thawed, yielded CD8+ T cells isolated by magnetic negative selection. Source: CD8+ T cells from blood, taken before the fourth cycle of nivolumab. This sequence joins TRBV7-3 and TRBJ1-1; 8 bases are shared with TRBD1. The TCR sequence derives from a human donor with classical Hodgkin lymphoma. The DNA for the CDR3 is TGTGCCAGCAGCCCAGATCAGGGGGCGTACACTGAAGCTTTCTTT. Its protein is CASSPDQGAYTEAFF.